The 16 T cell receptor beta chains below come from one sample, sequenced in a study of CD8 T cells in Susac syndrome. A quantity of about 0.45 to 1 ug RNA underwent reverse transcription using random hexamers. Each CDR3 protein is one row after TCRdb ran MiXCR on the immunoSEQ multiplex PCR reads. This sample yields about 290,000 distinct CDR3 sequences, of which around 85% are seen a single time; 0.21% belongs to the top ten. The sample consisted of CD8+ T cells from PBMCs. The receptors stem from a human donor with multiple sclerosis.

The table lists this clonotype with a count of one. V is TRBV6-4 and J is TRBJ2-1; 8 nucleotides align to TRBD2. CDR1 is MRHNA, CDR2 SNTAGT, per germline. V lost 4 bases and J lost 8; bases outside the gene matches: 10. The CDR3 length is 15 residues. The CDR3 loop reads CASSGRLAPVHEQFF. For the CDR3, the DNA is TGTGCCAGCAGTGGCAGACTAGCGCCGGTACATGAGCAGTTCTTC.

V and J are TRBV14 and TRBJ2-3; D remains ambiguous. The CDR3 extends over 14 amino acids. Germline V lookup: CDR1 SGHDN, CDR2 FVKESK. Between the trimmed V and J ends, which lost 4 bases and 5 bases, there was a span of 13 bases. The CDR3 DNA is TGTGCCAGCAGCCGACTCATTCTGGGAGATACGCAGTATTTT. Amino acid sequence: CASSRLILGDTQYF.

This rearrangement joins TRBV2 to TRBJ2-2; 9 bases are a match to TRBD2. CDR3 size: 14 residues. Germline-derived CDR1 and CDR2 are SNHLY and FYNNEI. V was clipped by 4 bases and J by 5 bases; unmatched bases: 2. The CDR3 spells CASSVAGVTGELFF. CDR3 DNA sequence: TGTGCCAGCAGTGTAGCGGGAGTAACCGGGGAGCTGTTTTTT.

This chain uses TRBV7-9 with TRBJ2-7; D may be TRBD2 (6 bases). In germline, CDR1 is SEHNR, CDR2 FQNEAQ (reference sequence). The CDR3 has 15 amino acids. Trimming took off 5 bases at V and 4 bases at J, with 18 bases between the two ends. The CDR3 bases are TGTGCCAGCAGCGAGGGAGGCACGACCGTTTACGAGCAGTACTTC. It specifies CASSEGGTTVYEQYF.

The chain links TRBV3-1 to TRBJ1-4, with unresolved D. The CDR3 covers 13 residues. Germline V gives CDR1 LGHDT, CDR2 YNNKEL (reference sequence). The V end was cut by 0 bases, the J end by 6 bases, with 5 bases between. The CDR3 DNA follows: TGTGCCAGCAGCCAAGAAGGTGATGAAAAACTGTTTTTT. Protein product: CASSQEGDEKLFF.

This chain joins TRBV4-1 and TRBJ1-2; the D gene is possibly TRBD1 (5 bases). The CDR3 has 19 amino acids. Per the germline V gene, CDR1 is MGHRA and CDR2 is YSYEKL. V lost 0 bases and J lost 2, with 22 bases in between. CDR3 DNA: TGCGCCAGCAGCCAAGACCCCCGGGGCGGGGGGGAGGGAAACTATGGCTACACCTTC. This encodes CASSQDPRGGGEGNYGYTF.

V gene TRBV7-8 combines with J gene TRBJ2-1; 9 nucleotides align to TRBD1. The germline CDR1 and CDR2 sequences are SGHVS and FQNEAQ. The CDR3 loop spans 15 amino acids. V shed 7 bases, J shed 0 bases, and the junction held 4 bases outside the gene matches. DNA of the CDR3: TGTGCCAGCAACTCGGGACAGGGCTCCTACAATGAGCAGTTCTTC. Amino acid sequence: CASNSGQGSYNEQFF.

The chain uses TRBV19 and TRBJ2-7; possible D gene TRBD1, 6 bases. This CDR3 region has 14 residues. V was pared by 5 bases and J by 2 bases, with 13 bases between. The V gene's germline CDR1 is LNHDA and CDR2 SQIVND (reference sequence). CDR3 DNA: TGTGCCAGTAGTCTCTTACCAGGGGCCTACGAGCAGTACTTC. This codes for CASSLLPGAYEQYF.

This chain uses TRBV5-4 with TRBJ1-1; no firm D call. The V gene's germline CDR1 is SGHNT and CDR2 YYREEE (reference sequence). The CDR3 loop spans 16 amino acids. V lost 1 base and J lost 1, with 14 bases in between. The CDR3 DNA sequence: TGTGCCAGCAGCTTGAGTATAGGACGCTCGAACACTGAAGCTTTCTTT. Amino acids: CASSLSIGRSNTEAFF. Full variable domain (outside the CDR3, taken from reference TRBV5-4 and TRBJ1-1): ETGVTQSPTHLIKTRGQQVTLRCSSQSGHNTVSWYQQALGQGPQFIFQYYREEENGRGNFPPRFSGLQFPNYSSELNVNALELDDSALYLCASSLSIGRSNTEAFFGQGTRLTVV.

CDR3 nucleotide sequence: TGTGCCATCAGGGCTCCTTCGGATGGGGCCTACTATGGCTACACCTTC. As protein: CAIRAPSDGAYYGYTF. This chain connects TRBV10-3 to TRBJ1-2, with D perhaps matching TRBD1 (5 bases). V shed 6 bases and J shed 3 bases, with 20 bases lying between them. CDR1 is ENHRY and CDR2 is SYGVKD in the germline V gene. CDR3 length: 16 residues.

This clonotype was picked up one time. The V call is TRBV7-9, the J call TRBJ2-7; 7 bases agree with TRBD1. Germline-derived CDR1 and CDR2 are SEHNR and FQNEAQ (reference sequence). With V trimmed by 5 bases and J by 2 bases, 9 bases remained unmatched. There are 15 residues in the CDR3. The CDR3: CASSLTTGKPYEQYF. DNA for the CDR3: TGTGCCAGCAGCCTTACGACAGGGAAACCCTACGAGCAGTACTTC.

The chain joins TRBV11-3 to TRBJ2-2, with D unclear. Germline assignment: CDR1 SGHNT and CDR2 YENEEA. The germline V and J ends were trimmed by 1 base and 6 bases, with 6 bases remaining between them. The CDR3 sequence is 13 residues long. The CDR3 DNA is TGTGCCAGCAGCTTAGTAGCTGCCGGGGAGCTGTTTTTT. This gives the protein CASSLVAAGELFF.

This sequence joins TRBV27 and TRBJ2-3; TRBD1 matches at 9 bases. The ends lost 4 bases at V and 4 bases at J; junction bases unmatched: 9. Germline-derived CDR1 and CDR2 are MNHEY and SMNVEV (reference sequence). CDR3 length: 16 amino acids. The CDR3 nucleotides are TGTGCCAGCAGTTCCAATCGGGACAGGGTGGCAGATACGCAGTATTTT. This codes for CASSSNRDRVADTQYF.

This rearrangement joins TRBV30 to TRBJ2-7; D possibly corresponds to TRBD1 (5 bases). V dropped 5 bases and J dropped 2 bases, with 10 bases sitting between them. This CDR3 contains 12 residues. The germline CDR1 and CDR2 sequences are GTSNPN and SVGIG (reference sequence). CDR3 protein: CAWDKTAYEQYF. CDR3 bases: TGTGCCTGGGATAAGACAGCCTACGAGCAGTACTTC.

The chain combines TRBV18 with TRBJ2-2; 8 positions match TRBD2. V shed 1 base and J 2 bases; nucleotides not matched to a gene: 3. The CDR3 sequence is 16 residues long. The germline CDR1 and CDR2 sequences are KGHSH and LQKENI. CDR3 bases: TGTGCCAGCTCACCACTAGCGGGACTAAACACCGGGGAGCTGTTTTTT. Translation gives CASSPLAGLNTGELFF.

V and J are TRBV2 and TRBJ1-4; D is undetermined. From germline, CDR1 is SNHLY and CDR2 FYNNEI. The CDR3 extends over 15 amino acids. V was cut by 7 bases and J by 0 bases, with 12 bases left in between. Written as DNA, the CDR3 is TGTGCCAGCAATCCGACGGTCGCAACTAATGAAAAACTGTTTTTT. Residues: CASNPTVATNEKLFF.